This record concerns one T cell receptor (beta chain) sequence. There is no known antigen for this receptor. No per-base quality is available; no much larger clone lies one base away. The sample comes from a study of blood T cell repertoires in COVID-19 (TCRdb year 2020). Regarding the study in general: The collaborator samples originated in the United States, Italy and Spain and spanned the acute and convalescent phases of COVID-19. The material from the prospective study consisted of cDNA or gDNA derived from T cells, B-cell-depleted T cells, or PBMCs. Subjects who had been exposed to COVID-19, were actively infected with it, or had recovered from it provided the deeply sampled blood TCRbeta repertoires that made up the dataset. The repertoires were made available in a free public database intended to serve as a resource for research on the immune response to SARS-CoV-2. The samples were drawn from two sources: the first 160 participants of the ongoing ImmuneRACE study, and 1,000 to 1,500 subjects contributed by 6 global collaborators. A de-identified subject ID, COVID-19 status, age in years and sex were almost always included in the sample metadata. Where available, HLA class I and class II types were taken from metadata supplied by the sample provider and were not determined by assay-based typing.

Study-wide findings and limitations: The quantity of clinical and demographic metadata differed by source and by participant and was supplied without curation.

CDR1 and CDR2 were assigned from the germline V gene as MDHEN and SYDVKM. For this chain, trimming is 5 bases at the V end and 8 bases at the J end, and the number of junction bases without a gene match is 8. The CDR3 runs 14 amino acids, cysteine and phenylalanine included. The only DNA kept is the CDR3, 42 bases in frame from the first base. Enrolling through a virtual design, the prospective study's participants ranged in age from roughly 18 to 95 years and lived across around 25 United States geographic areas. In the prospective study, cohorts were assigned on the basis of participant-reported clinical history obtained from a screening survey and a study questionnaire. Each participant in the prospective study had whole blood, serum and a nasopharyngeal or oropharyngeal swab collected by mobile phlebotomists. Prospective study participants could optionally give additional blood draws and questionnaires over a roughly 2-month period. Prospective study blood samples were shipped either frozen or at room temperature before DNA extraction.

The immunoSEQ Assay, a bias-controlled multiplex PCR, was used to amplify TCRbeta CDR3 regions from genomic DNA. In the authors' own workflow: Within the assay, amplification of reference gene primers was used to estimate how many nucleated cells each sample contained. To quantify the absolute abundance of each unique TCRbeta CDR3 rearrangement, sequence reads were collapsed and filtered. For each sample, productive Simpson clonality was calculated as the square root of Simpson's diversity index over productive rearrangements. TCRdb retrieved this table from immuneACCESS and kept in-frame rearrangements only. Not all clones are present; in checked studies, unresolved V genes account for under half, and no reason is known for the remainder. V, J and clone size reflect that table, while D and trimming were determined from the DNA. The sample table shows more than 200,000 clones, and more than 75% are seen once. The top ten clones comprise approximately 4.6% of the sample.

Recombination linked TRBV28 to TRBJ2-1; the junction holds 8 bases that match TRBD2. The sample consisted of PBMCs or T cells enriched from blood (not recorded which). This receptor was taken from a man in his thirties or forties with acute COVID-19. CDR3 loop: CASSLQAGGDEQFF. The bases read TGTGCCAGCAGTCTGCAGGCGGGGGGCGATGAGCAGTTCTTC.